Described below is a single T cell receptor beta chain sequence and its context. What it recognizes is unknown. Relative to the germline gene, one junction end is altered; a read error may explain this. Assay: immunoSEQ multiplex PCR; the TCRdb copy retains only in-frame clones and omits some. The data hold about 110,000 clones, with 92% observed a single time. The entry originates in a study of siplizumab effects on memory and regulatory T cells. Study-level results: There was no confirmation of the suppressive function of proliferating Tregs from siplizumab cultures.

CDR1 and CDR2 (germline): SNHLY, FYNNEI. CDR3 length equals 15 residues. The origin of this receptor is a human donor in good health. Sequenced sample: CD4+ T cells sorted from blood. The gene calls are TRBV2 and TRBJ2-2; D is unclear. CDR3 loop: CASSPKETRAGELFF. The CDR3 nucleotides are TGTGCCAGCAGCCCGAAAGAGACCCGAGCCGGAGAGCTGTTTTTT.